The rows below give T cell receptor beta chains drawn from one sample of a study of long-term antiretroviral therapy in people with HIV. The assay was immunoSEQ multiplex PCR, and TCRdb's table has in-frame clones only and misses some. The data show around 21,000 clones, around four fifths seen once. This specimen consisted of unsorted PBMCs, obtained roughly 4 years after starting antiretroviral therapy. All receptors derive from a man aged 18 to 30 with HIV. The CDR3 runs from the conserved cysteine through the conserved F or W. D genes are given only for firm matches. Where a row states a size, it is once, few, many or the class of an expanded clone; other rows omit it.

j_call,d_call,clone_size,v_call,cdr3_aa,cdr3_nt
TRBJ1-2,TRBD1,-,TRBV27,CASSSFGQGNYGYTF,TGTGCCAGCAGTTCGTTCGGACAGGGGAACTATGGCTACACCTTC
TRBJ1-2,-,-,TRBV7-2,CASSYDRDYGYTF,TGTGCCAGCAGCTATGACAGAGACTATGGCTACACCTTC
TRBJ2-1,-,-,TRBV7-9,CASSLVNWDNEQFF,TGTGCCAGCAGCTTAGTAAACTGGGACAATGAGCAGTTCTTC
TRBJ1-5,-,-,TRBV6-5,CASSRQKNSNQPQHF,TGTGCCAGCAGTCGCCAGAAGAATAGCAATCAGCCCCAGCATTTT
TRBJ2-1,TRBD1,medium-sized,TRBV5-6,CASSMGDRAYNEQFF,TGTGCCAGCAGCATGGGGGACAGGGCCTACAATGAGCAGTTCTTC
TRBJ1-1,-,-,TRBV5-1,CASSLVWGDGTEAFF,TGCGCCAGCAGCTTGGTATGGGGGGATGGCACTGAAGCTTTCTTT
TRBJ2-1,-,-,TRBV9,CASSPPGSYNEQFF,TGTGCCAGCAGCCCCCCTGGGTCCTACAATGAGCAGTTCTTC
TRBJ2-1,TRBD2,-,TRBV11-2,CASSPALGGGHEQFF,TGTGCCAGCAGCCCCGCCCTGGGCGGGGGGCATGAGCAGTTCTTC
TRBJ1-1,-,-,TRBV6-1,CASSPNQGDTEAFF,TGTGCCAGCAGTCCCAACCAGGGAGACACTGAAGCTTTCTTT
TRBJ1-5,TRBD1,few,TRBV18,CASSQTGDSNQPQHF,TGTGCCAGCTCCCAGACAGGGGATAGCAATCAGCCCCAGCATTTT
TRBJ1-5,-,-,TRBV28,CASGTGNQPQHF,TGTGCCAGCGGAACAGGCAATCAGCCCCAGCATTTT
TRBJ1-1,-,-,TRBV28,CASRKGTEAFF,TGTGCCAGCAGAAAAGGAACTGAAGCTTTCTTT
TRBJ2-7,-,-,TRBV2,CASMDSDRYEQYF,TGTGCCAGCATGGACAGCGACCGGTACGAGCAGTACTTC
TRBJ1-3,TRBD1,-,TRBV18,CASSPVGQGVRNTIYF,TGTGCCAGCTCACCCGTAGGACAGGGGGTGAGAAACACCATATATTTT
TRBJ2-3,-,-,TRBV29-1,CSVGIGTDTQYF,TGCAGCGTTGGTATCGGCACAGATACGCAGTATTTT
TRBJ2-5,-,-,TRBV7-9,CASSYGQLQETQYF,TGTGCCAGCAGCTACGGACAGCTACAAGAGACCCAGTACTTC
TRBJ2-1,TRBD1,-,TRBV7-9,CASSTPDRGYDNEQFF,TGTGCCAGCAGCACTCCGGACAGGGGATACGACAATGAGCAGTTCTTC
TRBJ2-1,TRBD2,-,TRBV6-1,CASSETSGGYNEQFF,TGTGCCAGCAGTGAGACTAGCGGGGGGTACAATGAGCAGTTCTTC
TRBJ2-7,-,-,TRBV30,CAWSASSYEQYF,TGTGCCTGGAGTGCGAGCTCCTACGAGCAGTACTTC
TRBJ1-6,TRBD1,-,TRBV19,CASSIDTGTVNSPLHF,TGTGCCAGTAGTATAGATACCGGGACAGTTAATTCACCCCTCCACTTT
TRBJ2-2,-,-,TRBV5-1,CASSLALLNTGELFF,TGCGCCAGCAGCTTGGCTCTCTTGAACACCGGGGAGCTGTTTTTT
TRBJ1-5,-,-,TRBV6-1,CASSEQGRDQPQHF,TGTGCCAGCAGTGAACAGGGGAGGGATCAGCCCCAGCATTTT
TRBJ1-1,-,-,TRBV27,CASSYKGGTEAFF,TGTGCCAGCAGTTACAAAGGGGGCACTGAAGCTTTCTTT
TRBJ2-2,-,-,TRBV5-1,CASSLGPGPTGELFF,TGCGCCAGCAGCTTGGGACCCGGGCCCACCGGGGAGCTGTTTTTT
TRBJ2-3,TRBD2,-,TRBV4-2,CASSQFPGGADTQYF,TGTGCCAGCAGCCAATTCCCGGGGGGGGCAGATACGCAGTATTTT
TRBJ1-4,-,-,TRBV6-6,CASSQQATNEKLFF,TGTGCCAGCAGTCAGCAGGCAACTAATGAAAAACTGTTTTTT
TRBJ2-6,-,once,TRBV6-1,CASSEEDSGANVLTF,TGTGCCAGCAGTGAAGAAGACTCTGGGGCCAACGTCCTGACTTTC
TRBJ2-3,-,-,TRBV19,CASTTRQGGADTQYF,TGTGCCAGTACCACACGGCAGGGGGGCGCAGATACGCAGTATTTT
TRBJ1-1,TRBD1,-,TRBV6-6,CASSLGQGIRAFF,TGTGCCAGCAGTTTGGGACAGGGGATTCGAGCTTTCTTT
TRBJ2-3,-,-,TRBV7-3,CASSRGASTDTQYF,TGTGCCAGCAGCCGGGGGGCTAGCACAGATACGCAGTATTTT
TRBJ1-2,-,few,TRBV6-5,CASSPDSLYGYTF,TGTGCCAGCAGTCCTGACAGCCTCTATGGCTACACCTTC
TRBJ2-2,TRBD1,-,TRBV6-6,CASSNPGGRTGELFF,TGTGCCAGCAGTAATCCAGGGGGACGGACCGGGGAGCTGTTTTTT
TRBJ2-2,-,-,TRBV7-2,CASSLVVADFTGELFF,TGTGCCAGCAGCCTAGTTGTAGCGGACTTTACCGGGGAGCTGTTTTTT
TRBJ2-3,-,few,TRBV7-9,CASSPRGPDTQYF,TGTGCCAGCAGCCCGAGAGGGCCAGATACGCAGTATTTT
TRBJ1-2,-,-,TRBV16,CASSRRTSLDGYTF,TGTGCCAGCAGCCGCCGGACAAGTTTGGATGGCTACACCTTC
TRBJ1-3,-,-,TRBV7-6,CASSLGQGLSGNTIYF,TGTGCCAGCAGCTTAGGTCAGGGTCTCTCGGGAAACACCATATATTTT
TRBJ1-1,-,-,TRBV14,CASSHSGAGTEAFF,TGTGCCAGCAGCCATTCAGGGGCAGGGACTGAAGCTTTCTTT
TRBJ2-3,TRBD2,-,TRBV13,CASAPRGGPGTDTQYF,TGTGCCAGCGCACCGCGGGGGGGCCCTGGCACAGATACGCAGTATTTT
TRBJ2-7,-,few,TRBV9,CASSARWGPYEQYF,TGTGCCAGCAGCGCGAGATGGGGACCCTACGAGCAGTACTTC
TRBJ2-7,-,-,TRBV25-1,CASSEGSSVRYEQYF,TGTGCCAGCAGTGAAGGGAGCAGCGTAAGGTACGAGCAGTACTTC
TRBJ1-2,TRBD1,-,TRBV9,CASSPLTGQDGYTF,TGTGCCAGCAGCCCCCTGACAGGGCAGGATGGCTACACCTTC
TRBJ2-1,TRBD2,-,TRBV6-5,CASSPTSGDSNEQFF,TGTGCCAGCAGCCCCACTAGCGGGGACTCCAATGAGCAGTTCTTC
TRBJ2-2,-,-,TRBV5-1,CASSFRDPNTGELFF,TGCGCCAGCAGCTTCCGGGACCCCAACACCGGGGAGCTGTTTTTT
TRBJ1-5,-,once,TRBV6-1,CASSEGPASNQPQHF,TGTGCCAGCAGTGAAGGGCCAGCTAGCAATCAGCCCCAGCATTTT
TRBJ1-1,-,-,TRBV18,CASSGTSNTEAFF,TGTGCCAGCTCCGGGACATCGAACACTGAAGCTTTCTTT
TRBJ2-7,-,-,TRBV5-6,CASSLKAPGGLSHEQYF,TGTGCCAGCAGCTTAAAAGCCCCGGGGGGCCTTTCCCACGAGCAGTACTTC
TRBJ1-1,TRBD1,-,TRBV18,CASSPPAGGPFEAFF,TGTGCCAGCTCACCACCGGCAGGGGGACCGTTTGAAGCTTTCTTT
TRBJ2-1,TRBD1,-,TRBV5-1,CASSFGTGTYNEQFF,TGCGCCAGCAGCTTCGGGACAGGGACCTACAATGAGCAGTTCTTC
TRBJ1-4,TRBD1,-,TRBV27,CASSLGTGIGEKLFF,TGTGCCAGCAGTCTGGGGACAGGGATTGGTGAAAAACTGTTTTTT
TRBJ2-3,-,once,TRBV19,CASSTAVLPTDTQYF,TGTGCCAGTAGTACGGCGGTCCTCCCCACAGATACGCAGTATTTT
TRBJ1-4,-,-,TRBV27,CASSRGAEKLFF,TGTGCCAGCAGTCGAGGCGCTGAAAAACTGTTTTTT
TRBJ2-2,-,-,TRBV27,CASSFRARGRGNTGELFF,TGTGCCAGCAGTTTTAGGGCTCGGGGCAGGGGAAACACCGGGGAGCTGTTTTTT
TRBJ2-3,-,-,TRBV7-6,CASSLAAYTDTQYF,TGTGCCAGCAGCTTAGCCGCATACACAGATACGCAGTATTTT
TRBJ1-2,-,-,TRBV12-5,CATSSGVNGYTF,TGTGCTACCTCCTCAGGGGTAAATGGCTACACCTTC
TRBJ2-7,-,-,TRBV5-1,CASSLGSGEQYF,TGCGCCAGCAGCTTGGGTAGCGGCGAGCAGTACTTC
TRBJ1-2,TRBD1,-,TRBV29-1,CSVNRGGYTF,TGCAGCGTCAACAGGGGTGGCTACACCTTC
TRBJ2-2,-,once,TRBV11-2,CASSSEGGISATGELFF,TGTGCCAGCAGCTCAGAAGGGGGTATATCGGCCACCGGGGAGCTGTTTTTT